This T cell receptor (beta chain) originates from a study of radiotherapy plus CTLA-4 blockade in lung cancer. Germline CDR1 SGHRS, CDR2 YFSETQ. This CDR3 has 14 amino acids. After removal of 3 bases from V and 4 bases from J, the junction contained 1 base not matched to a gene. This clone qualifies as medium-sized (0.01 to 0.1%). TCRdb's table, derived via immunoSEQ multiplex PCR, lists solely in-frame clones and lacks some. The sample records some 41,000 clones, less than 75% being singletons. This clonotype was obtained from a human donor with non-small cell lung cancer who had a partial response to radiotherapy plus ipilimumab. V usage is TRBV5-1 and J usage is TRBJ1-4; 9 nucleotides line up with TRBD1. Sample: peripheral blood, taken from a patient treated with radiotherapy plus ipilimumab. The chain's CDR3 is CASSSGQGNEKLFF. The CDR3 nucleotides read TGCGCCAGCAGCTCGGGACAGGGTAATGAAAAACTGTTTTTT.